This passage covers 28 T cell receptor beta chains from one sample sequenced in a study of CD8 T cells in ankylosing spondylitis. TCRdb re-called the 5' RACE reads with MiXCR, one entry per CDR3 protein. The repertoire holds tens of thousands of distinct CDR3 sequences, with 6% as singletons. Sequencing used blood, either unsorted or a sorted T cell fraction (not recorded which). The receptors were sampled from a male donor with ankylosing spondylitis or in good health (not recorded which).

Many counts were recorded for this clonotype. The V call is TRBV6-1, the J call TRBJ1-2; a possible D gene is TRBD1 (6 bases). The germline gives CDR1 MNHNS, CDR2 SASEGT. V was shortened by 0 bases and J by 7 bases, with 9 bases between the two germline ends. The CDR3 contains 13 residues. The CDR3 loop reads CASSEARGGGYTF. The CDR3 region has the DNA TGTGCCAGCAGTGAAGCGCGAGGGGGTGGCTACACCTTC.

This clonotype has a count of ten or more. V gene TRBV6-1 combines with J gene TRBJ2-1, with TRBD1 as a possible D gene (5 bases). The CDR3 runs to 14 residues. Trimming took off 5 bases at V and 9 bases at J, with 17 bases between the two ends. The germline V gene encodes CDR1 MNHNS and CDR2 SASEGT. The CDR3: CASSLRPAGFEQFF. The CDR3 bases are TGTGCCAGCAGTCTCAGACCCGCAGGGTTTGAGCAGTTCTTC.

In this sample, this clonotype turned up many times. The V call is TRBV20-1, the J call TRBJ1-2; D may be TRBD1 (6 bases). V was shortened by 6 bases and J by 4 bases, with 18 bases between the two germline ends. The CDR3 spans 14 residues. Germline lookup yields CDR1 DFQATT and CDR2 SNEGSKA (reference sequence). CDR3 bases: TGCAGTGCCACCGCGGCGGGGGACACCTATGGCTACACCTTC. It specifies CSATAAGDTYGYTF.

This clonotype was detected ten times or more. This chain connects TRBV7-2 to TRBJ2-3, with no clear D. V lost 8 bases and J lost 2, with 5 bases in between. Germline CDR1 and CDR2: SGHTA and FQGNSA. This CDR3 contains 11 residues. The CDR3 DNA reads as TGTGCCAGCGGATTCACAGATACGCAGTATTTT. The encoded protein is CASGFTDTQYF.

This clonotype was observed at least ten times. J is TRBJ2-1 and V is TRBV11-2, with TRBD1 as a possible D gene (6 bases). Trimming shortened V by 2 bases and J by 9 bases, and 14 bases separated the two germline ends. Germline values: CDR1 SGHAT, CDR2 FQNNGV. This CDR3 comprises 14 residues. CDR3 loop: CASSLRWARGEQFF. CDR3 nucleotide sequence: TGTGCCAGCAGCTTAAGGTGGGCCAGGGGTGAGCAGTTCTTC.

This clonotype appeared many times. The rearrangement uses TRBV6-1 and TRBJ2-5; the D is unclear. Germline loops: CDR1 MNHNS, CDR2 SASEGT. V shed 5 bases and J shed 7 bases, with 14 bases lying between them. The CDR3 sequence is 13 residues long. CDR3 sequence (DNA): TGTGCCAGCAGTCCTGACTCCTCCAGGACCCAGTACTTC. It translates to CASSPDSSRTQYF.

The chain combines TRBV7-2 with TRBJ2-5; D unclear. V lost 2 bases, J lost 1 base, and 8 bases lay in between. The CDR3 has 14 residues. Germline V CDR1 and CDR2: SGHTA, FQGNSA. The CDR3 region is CASSLLSSQETQYF. CDR3 DNA sequence: TGTGCCAGCAGCTTATTGTCCAGCCAAGAGACCCAGTACTTC.

This clonotype was detected ten times or more. This chain uses TRBV5-1 with TRBJ1-4; a possible D gene is TRBD1 (6 bases). This CDR3 has 14 residues. Trimming removed 4 bases from V and 8 bases from J, with 15 bases in between. Germline V lookup: CDR1 SGHRS, CDR2 YFSETQ. The CDR3 sequence is CASSTQGGFEKLFF. In DNA form, the CDR3 reads TGCGCCAGCAGCACACAGGGAGGTTTCGAAAAACTGTTTTTT.

The chain uses TRBV20-1 and TRBJ1-2; D gene unclear. The germline V and J ends were trimmed by 0 bases and 7 bases, with 9 bases remaining between them. Germline-derived CDR1 and CDR2 are DFQATT and SNEGSKA (reference sequence). The CDR3 totals 12 residues. In DNA form, the CDR3 reads TGCAGTGCTAGAGACGCAGACTGTGGCTACACCTTC. Translated: CSARDADCGYTF.

This clonotype has a count of ten or more. The chain has TRBV4-2 and TRBJ2-1; a possible D gene is TRBD1 (8 bases). The CDR3 covers 17 residues. V was cut by 0 bases and J by 8 bases, with 20 bases left in between. The germline CDR1 and CDR2 sequences are LGHNA and YNFKEQ. The CDR3 DNA sequence: TGTGCCAGCAGCCAAGATATTACAGGGGGAGGGGGCTATGAGCAGTTCTTC. The encoded protein is CASSQDITGGGGYEQFF.

This clonotype appeared many times. The chain uses TRBV12-3 or TRBV12-4 and TRBJ2-7; TRBD2 is a possible D gene (5 bases). There are 14 residues in the CDR3. The germline V and J ends were trimmed by 3 bases and 2 bases, with 11 bases remaining between them. For the CDR3, the DNA is TGTGCCAGCAGTTTGGAGGACCACACCTACGAGCAGTACTTC. This encodes CASSLEDHTYEQYF.

This clonotype was counted at least ten times. The chain has TRBV4-3 and TRBJ2-7, with a weak D call TRBD2 (7 bases). Germline V gene lookup returns CDR1 LGHNA and CDR2 YSLEER. Trimming removed 0 bases from V and 1 base from J, with 19 bases in between. The CDR3 has 18 residues. The CDR3 sequence is CASSQDWGGEGNSYEQYF. The CDR3 DNA reads as TGCGCCAGCAGCCAAGATTGGGGGGGCGAAGGAAATTCCTACGAGCAGTACTTC.

This clonotype has at least ten counts. The chain is built from TRBV29-1 and TRBJ2-5; perhaps TRBD1 as D (5 bases). CDR3 length: 13 residues. Germline loops: CDR1 SQVTM, CDR2 ANQGSEA. V was clipped by 4 bases and J by 3 bases, with 12 bases between them. CDR3 protein: CSVAGRTKETQYF. In DNA form, the CDR3 reads TGCAGCGTTGCCGGACGGACAAAAGAGACCCAGTACTTC.

This clonotype has a count of ten or more. V is TRBV11-2 and J is TRBJ1-2; no clear D gene. Per germline, CDR1 SGHAT and CDR2 FQNNGV. Trimming pared 4 bases from V and 8 bases from J, leaving 11 bases between. The CDR3 is 12 amino acids. The CDR3, as DNA: TGTGCCAGCAGCTCGTCCGGACTGGGCTACACCTTC. Translation gives CASSSSGLGYTF. Complete variable domain (other parts from reference TRBV11-2 and TRBJ1-2): EAGVAQSPRYKIIEKRQSVAFWCNPISGHATLYWYQQILGQGPKLLIQFQNNGVVDDSQLPKDRFSAERLKGVDSTLKIQPAKLEDSAVYLCASSSSGLGYTFGSGTRLTVV.

This clonotype was counted many times. The chain recombines TRBV15 with TRBJ2-2, with 9 positions matching TRBD2. J was trimmed by 1 base and V by 5 bases; bases with no gene match: 2. The CDR3 is 15 amino acids. Germline assignment: CDR1 LNHNV and CDR2 YYDKDF (reference sequence). The CDR3 nucleotides are TGTGCCACCAGCCCAGCGGGAGGGAACACCGGGGAGCTGTTTTTT. Amino acids: CATSPAGGNTGELFF.

This clonotype has ten or more counts. The chain combines TRBV5-1 with TRBJ1-6; a weak D match, TRBD1 (5 bases). The CDR3 spans 15 residues. The ends were cut back, 0 bases at V and 10 bases at J, with 14 bases in the middle. The germline V gene encodes CDR1 SGHRS and CDR2 YFSETQ. The CDR3 sequence: CASSLGGATGSPLHF. CDR3 nucleotides: TGCGCCAGCAGCTTGGGAGGGGCAACGGGATCACCCCTCCACTTT.

This clonotype was counted at least ten times. The rearrangement joins TRBV6-1 to TRBJ1-5, with TRBD1 identical over 7 bases. The ends lost 6 bases at V and 0 bases at J; junction bases unmatched: 14. This CDR3 is 18 amino acids long. Germline values: CDR1 MNHNS, CDR2 SASEGT. The CDR3 sequence: CASSLLRTGSISNQPQHF. In nucleotides, the CDR3 is TGTGCCAGCAGCCTGTTGAGGACAGGATCTATTAGCAATCAGCCCCAGCATTTT.

This clonotype was found many times. The chain combines TRBV5-1 with TRBJ2-3; D uncertain. The germline gives CDR1 SGHRS, CDR2 YFSETQ. The CDR3 has 12 amino acids. The ends were cut back, 4 bases at V and 3 bases at J, with 6 bases in the middle. The CDR3 sequence is CASSLPTDTQYF. In DNA form, the CDR3 reads TGCGCCAGCAGCCTACCTACAGATACGCAGTATTTT.

This clonotype has a count of ten or more. The chain combines TRBV7-2 with TRBJ2-7; a possible D gene is TRBD2 (6 bases). In germline, CDR1 is SGHTA, CDR2 FQGNSA. The CDR3 is 16 amino acids. The V end lost 5 bases, the J end lost 2 bases, and 19 bases lay between the germline ends. CDR3 residues: CASSERGGGVAYEQYF. The CDR3 nucleotides are TGTGCCAGCAGCGAACGGGGCGGAGGGGTCGCCTACGAGCAGTACTTC. Looking up the rest from reference TRBV7-2 and TRBJ2-7 gives the full variable domain: GAGVSQSPSNKVTEKGKDVELRCDPISGHTALYWYRQSLGQGLEFLIYFQGNSAPDKSGLPSDRFSAERTGGSVSTLTIQRTQQEDSAVYLCASSERGGGVAYEQYFGPGTRLTVT.

This clonotype was seen many times. The gene calls are TRBV10-3 and TRBJ2-1, with 8 bases aligning to TRBD2. CDR1 ENHRY and CDR2 SYGVKD come from the germline V gene. V gave up 3 bases and J gave up 6 bases; unmatched junction bases: 10. This CDR3 is 16 amino acids long. CDR3 coding DNA: TGTGCCATCAGTGAACCCCCGGGACTAGATTCCAATGAGCAGTTCTTC. Encoded protein: CAISEPPGLDSNEQFF.

This clonotype was picked up many times. The chain recombines TRBV7-9 with TRBJ1-4; tentatively, D is TRBD1 (6 bases). The germline gives CDR1 SEHNR, CDR2 FQNEAQ (reference sequence). Trimming pared 5 bases from V and 4 bases from J, leaving 20 bases between. This CDR3 contains 17 residues. The CDR3 loop reads CASSPITGAAHNEKLFF. The CDR3 bases are TGTGCCAGCAGCCCTATAACGGGGGCAGCTCATAATGAAAAACTGTTTTTT.

This clonotype showed up many times. This chain uses TRBV6-5 with TRBJ2-7, with 7 bases identical to TRBD1. After removal of 8 bases from V and 4 bases from J, the junction contained 8 bases not matched to a gene. This CDR3 has 13 residues. Germline V gene lookup returns CDR1 MNHEY and CDR2 SVGAGI. This chain's CDR3 is CASLLYRGYEQYF. CDR3 nucleotides: TGTGCCAGCTTACTTTACAGGGGATACGAGCAGTACTTC.

At least ten counts were recorded for this clonotype. J is TRBJ2-5 and V is TRBV20-1, with a weak D call TRBD2 (5 bases). The CDR3 is 13 amino acids. Germline values: CDR1 DFQATT, CDR2 SNEGSKA (reference sequence). V shed 6 bases and J shed 5 bases, with 16 bases lying between them. The CDR3 here is CSAGGGGVETQYF. The CDR3 bases are TGCAGTGCGGGCGGAGGAGGCGTGGAGACCCAGTACTTC.

With respect to this clonotype: Just one base apart from a much larger clone, this may be a read error. This chain links TRBV12-3 or TRBV12-4 with TRBJ2-6; a weak D match, TRBD2 (6 bases). The CDR3 loop spans 15 amino acids. V lost 7 bases to trimming and J lost 3 bases, with 13 bases between them. CDR3 in amino acids: CASKPSGSGANVLTF. The CDR3 DNA follows: TGTGCCAGCAAACCGTCCGGGAGTGGGGCCAACGTCCTGACTTTC.

This clonotype was found many times. This chain links TRBV29-1 with TRBJ1-4, with D possibly being TRBD1 (5 bases). This CDR3 comprises 13 residues. V lost 2 bases to trimming and J lost 7 bases, with 11 bases between them. Germline loops: CDR1 SQVTM, CDR2 ANQGSEA. The DNA for the CDR3 is TGCAGCGTTGAACGGGGGATCGGTGAAAAACTGTTTTTT. Residues: CSVERGIGEKLFF.

This clonotype was seen ten or more times. The chain uses TRBV29-1 and TRBJ2-2; TRBD1 matches at 9 bases. Trimming at V came to 4 bases and at J to 3 bases, leaving 0 bases not matched to a gene. From germline, CDR1 is SQVTM and CDR2 ANQGSEA. CDR3 length: 13 residues. This CDR3 reads CSVGTGDTGELFF. The CDR3 DNA reads as TGCAGCGTTGGGACAGGGGACACCGGGGAGCTGTTTTTT.

This clonotype was seen repeatedly, ten times or more. The gene calls are TRBV7-8 and TRBJ1-4; D unclear. This CDR3 is built from 16 residues. The germline V and J ends were trimmed by 2 bases and 8 bases, with 18 bases remaining between them. Germline CDR1 reads SGHVS; CDR2 reads FQNEAQ. The CDR3 spells CASSLFLDRTGEKLFF. For the CDR3, the DNA is TGTGCCAGCAGCTTATTCCTCGACCGCACTGGGGAAAAACTGTTTTTT. Combining the CDR3 with reference TRBV7-8 and TRBJ1-4 gives the whole variable domain GAGVSQSPRYKVAKRGQDVALRCDPISGHVSLFWYQQALGQGPEFLTYFQNEAQLDKSGLPSDRFFAERPEGSVSTLKIQRTQQEDSAVYLCASSLFLDRTGEKLFFGSGTQLSVL.

Ten or more counts support this clonotype. V and J are TRBV11-2 and TRBJ2-5; the D is unclear. V was cut by 3 bases and J by 2 bases, with 7 bases left in between. The CDR3 spans 13 residues. Germline CDR1 SGHAT, CDR2 FQNNGV. The CDR3 is CASSLLRQETQYF. For the CDR3, the DNA is TGTGCCAGCAGCTTGCTCAGACAAGAGACCCAGTACTTC. Filled out from reference TRBV11-2 and TRBJ2-5, the complete variable domain reads EAGVAQSPRYKIIEKRQSVAFWCNPISGHATLYWYQQILGQGPKLLIQFQNNGVVDDSQLPKDRFSAERLKGVDSTLKIQPAKLEDSAVYLCASSLLRQETQYFGPGTRLLVL.